These T cell receptor beta chains were read from a single sample in a study of blood T cell repertoires in COVID-19. Assay used: immunoSEQ multiplex PCR; TCRdb lists only in-frame clones, some missing. The sample yields about 150,000 clones, around 89% seen once. Sequencing was done on a sample of PBMCs or T cells enriched from blood (not recorded which). Every receptor here comes from a woman between 25 and 40 years old with acute COVID-19. The CDR3 runs from the conserved cysteine through the conserved F or W. D genes are given only for firm matches. Clone size is stated in some rows and not others, as once, few, many or a class when expanded.

d_gene: TRBD2
v_gene: TRBV11-2
abundance: -
j_gene: TRBJ2-1
CDR3nt: TGTGCCAGCAGCTTCTATATAGCGGGAGTCTTCAATGAGCAGTTCTTC
CDR3aa: CASSFYIAGVFNEQFF

d_gene: -
v_gene: TRBV28
abundance: -
j_gene: TRBJ1-1
CDR3nt: TGTGCCAGCAGCCAACTGGGACGGGGGGTGAACACTGAAGCTTTCTTT
CDR3aa: CASSQLGRGVNTEAFF

d_gene: -
v_gene: TRBV27
abundance: -
j_gene: TRBJ1-5
CDR3nt: TGTGCCAGCAGTCAAGGGGTAGAGCCCCAGCATTTT
CDR3aa: CASSQGVEPQHF

d_gene: TRBD1
v_gene: TRBV3-1/TRBV3-2
abundance: -
j_gene: TRBJ2-5
CDR3nt: TGTGCCAGCAGTCGAAGGACAGGACAAGAGACCCAGTACTTC
CDR3aa: CASSRRTGQETQYF

d_gene: TRBD1
v_gene: TRBV4-2
abundance: -
j_gene: TRBJ1-5
CDR3nt: TGTGCCAGCAGCCCGGGGACAGGGGTAGGACAGCCCCAGCATTTT
CDR3aa: CASSPGTGVGQPQHF

d_gene: TRBD1
v_gene: TRBV19
abundance: -
j_gene: TRBJ1-2
CDR3nt: TGTGCCAGTAGTTTCGGACAGGGGGCGCGGGGCCGTGGCTACACCTTC
CDR3aa: CASSFGQGARGRGYTF

d_gene: TRBD1
v_gene: TRBV28
abundance: -
j_gene: TRBJ1-4
CDR3nt: TGTGCCAGCAGTCCCTGGGACAGGGGGCGCTCTGCCCGTGAAAAACTGTTTTTT
CDR3aa: CASSPWDRGRSAREKLFF

d_gene: -
v_gene: TRBV21-1
abundance: -
j_gene: TRBJ1-3
CDR3nt: TGTGCCAGCAGCAAAGTTCTCGCGGGACAGGGCTTCTCTGGAAACACCATATATTTT
CDR3aa: CASSKVLAGQGFSGNTIYF

d_gene: -
v_gene: TRBV10-1
abundance: -
j_gene: TRBJ1-5
CDR3nt: TGCGCCATAAAAAGGGGGTCGGTCGATCAGCCCCAGCATTTT
CDR3aa: CAIKRGSVDQPQHF

d_gene: TRBD2
v_gene: TRBV19
abundance: -
j_gene: TRBJ2-3
CDR3nt: TGTGCCAGTAGTATAGGTAGCGGGCGAACAGATACGCAGTATTTT
CDR3aa: CASSIGSGRTDTQYF

d_gene: TRBD2
v_gene: TRBV20-1
abundance: -
j_gene: TRBJ2-2
CDR3nt: TGCAGTGCTAGTAGGCTAGCGGAGAACACCGGGGAGCTGTTTTTT
CDR3aa: CSASRLAENTGELFF

d_gene: -
v_gene: TRBV5-8
abundance: -
j_gene: TRBJ2-7
CDR3nt: TGTGCCAGCAGCTTTACCGGGACCTACGAGCAGTACTTC
CDR3aa: CASSFTGTYEQYF

d_gene: TRBD2
v_gene: TRBV11-3
abundance: once
j_gene: TRBJ2-2
CDR3nt: TGTGCCAGCAGCTCAGGGCCTAGCGGGAGGGCCGGGGACACCGGGGAGCTGTTTTTT
CDR3aa: CASSSGPSGRAGDTGELFF

d_gene: -
v_gene: TRBV21-1
abundance: -
j_gene: TRBJ1-1
CDR3nt: TGTGCCAGCATGGGGCTCCTGAACACTGAAGCTTTCTTT
CDR3aa: CASMGLLNTEAFF

d_gene: -
v_gene: TRBV29-1
abundance: -
j_gene: TRBJ2-7
CDR3nt: TGCAGCGCTGGTTTTAGCGAGCAGTACTTC
CDR3aa: CSAGFSEQYF

d_gene: -
v_gene: TRBV28
abundance: -
j_gene: TRBJ1-6
CDR3nt: TGTGCCAGCAGAGAGGGATTATATAATTCACCCTTCCACTTT
CDR3aa: CASREGLYNSPFHF

d_gene: -
v_gene: TRBV30
abundance: -
j_gene: TRBJ1-2
CDR3nt: TGTGCCTGGGAGACAGGTAGATATGGCTACACCTTC
CDR3aa: CAWETGRYGYTF

d_gene: -
v_gene: TRBV30
abundance: -
j_gene: TRBJ2-7
CDR3nt: TGTGCCTGGAGTGTATCATTCGAGCAGTACTTC
CDR3aa: CAWSVSFEQYF

d_gene: TRBD1
v_gene: TRBV5-4
abundance: few
j_gene: TRBJ1-3
CDR3nt: TGTGCCAGCAGCCTCCGGGACAGGGGTGCTGGAAACACCATATATTTT
CDR3aa: CASSLRDRGAGNTIYF

d_gene: -
v_gene: TRBV29-1
abundance: -
j_gene: TRBJ1-1
CDR3nt: TGCAGCGTTAGGGGAAGACAGTTTGGGGCTGAAGCTTTCTTT
CDR3aa: CSVRGRQFGAEAFF

d_gene: -
v_gene: TRBV6-1
abundance: -
j_gene: TRBJ1-5
CDR3nt: TGTGCCAGCAGTGATAAAAATGTCAATCAGCCCCAGCATTTT
CDR3aa: CASSDKNVNQPQHF

d_gene: TRBD1
v_gene: TRBV27
abundance: -
j_gene: TRBJ1-2
CDR3nt: TGTGCCAGCAGTGAACCCGGGACAGGTCGCTATGGCTACACCTTC
CDR3aa: CASSEPGTGRYGYTF

d_gene: -
v_gene: TRBV18
abundance: -
j_gene: TRBJ2-7
CDR3nt: TGTGCCAGCTCACCACCGGGCAGGGACGAGCAGTACTTC
CDR3aa: CASSPPGRDEQYF

d_gene: -
v_gene: TRBV4-3
abundance: -
j_gene: TRBJ2-2
CDR3nt: TGCGCCAGCAGCCAAGTATACAGCAGCACCGGGGAGCTGTTTTTT
CDR3aa: CASSQVYSSTGELFF

d_gene: -
v_gene: TRBV5-6
abundance: -
j_gene: TRBJ2-3
CDR3nt: TGTGCCAGCAGCTTAGGAGTTCCTACGCAGTATTTT
CDR3aa: CASSLGVPTQYF

d_gene: -
v_gene: TRBV7-9
abundance: -
j_gene: TRBJ2-3
CDR3nt: TGTGCCAGCAGCTTCGAACAGGGCCCTAGCACAGATACGCAGTATTTT
CDR3aa: CASSFEQGPSTDTQYF

d_gene: TRBD2
v_gene: TRBV25-1
abundance: -
j_gene: TRBJ2-5
CDR3nt: TGTGCCAGCAGTGTCCCAGCGGGGGCCCAAGAGACCCAGTACTTC
CDR3aa: CASSVPAGAQETQYF